Here is one TCR beta chain with its context. What it binds is not known. CDR1 and CDR2 (germline): MNHEY, SVGEGT. The CDR3 consists of 14 residues. Germline trimming cut 5 bases from V and 2 bases from J; bases unmatched to any gene: 5. The library gave individual cDNA molecules unique molecular identifiers. Authors' analysis steps: Counts of TCRs in each sample centred on a median of about 95,000 and extended from around 25,000 to 690,000. TCRdb ran MiXCR on the 5' RACE reads and lists one entry per CDR3 protein. TCRdb's processing, not the authors' own work, is the source of the V and J calls. Here the sample spans roughly 120,000 distinct CDR3 sequences, approximately 20% being singletons. The data derive from a study of human T cells and chemical hapten exposure. Across the whole study: TCR yield per sample varied, mainly due to pooled library volumes. Points from the study as a whole: The number of TCRs above 1 in 1000 frequency did not change after DPC sensitization.

Extraction of total RNA was performed on unfractionated whole blood. The sequence was collected from a human donor in good health. V is TRBV6-2 or TRBV6-3 and J is TRBJ2-7, with TRBD1 matching over 8 bases. The CDR3 bases are TGTGCCAGCAGTAATGGACAGGGACCCTACGAGCAGTACTTC. Its translation is CASSNGQGPYEQYF.